The rows below give T cell receptor beta chains drawn from one sample of a study of siplizumab effects on memory and regulatory T cells. Sequenced by immunoSEQ multiplex PCR; TCRdb stores in-frame clones only, minus some. The table includes under 95,000 clones, 94% detected once. The sequenced material came from non-Treg CD4+ T cells sorted from blood. These receptors were collected from a human donor in good health. Each CDR3 is given with its conserved first and last residue.

v_gene,j_gene,CDR3aa
TRBV2,TRBJ2-7,CASRQALGEQYF
TRBV9,TRBJ1-2,CASSANRALNYGYTF
TRBV7-2,TRBJ2-7,CASSPRAGYEQYF
TRBV5-5,TRBJ2-6,CASSDRDRAFSGANVLTF
TRBV7-3,TRBJ2-3,CASSLRGSPPDTQYF
TRBV4-1,TRBJ1-3,CASSQGQGSGNTIYF
TRBV30,TRBJ2-7,CAWSHLDEQYF
TRBV5-4,TRBJ2-7,CASSLESSYEQYF
TRBV5-1,TRBJ1-4,CASSAQTGGGEKLFF
TRBV27,TRBJ2-5,CASPLPLAAQETQYF
TRBV9,TRBJ1-3,CASSRTGQNPGNTIYF
TRBV7-9,TRBJ2-1,CASSFSGRSYNEQFF
TRBV7-9,TRBJ1-1,CASSLAGATEAFF
TRBV4-1,TRBJ1-4,CASSVRTGDNEKLFF
TRBV28,TRBJ1-2,CASSTSGAVYGYTF
TRBV20-1,TRBJ2-1,CSARLVNEQFF
TRBV5-1,TRBJ1-2,CASRTGAYGYTF
TRBV19,TRBJ2-1,CASSIVGTSGSYEQFF
TRBV2,TRBJ2-7,CASSAWTSGGTSEQYF
TRBV27,TRBJ1-5,CASSLGINQPQHF
TRBV5-1,TRBJ2-2,CASSLEASSGELFF
TRBV19,TRBJ1-5,CASSTSLGHGNQPQHF
TRBV30,TRBJ1-6,CAWSLAVNSPLHF
TRBV30,TRBJ2-7,CAWSIGGISYEQYF
TRBV9,TRBJ2-3,CASSVEGVGKNTQYF
TRBV5-4,TRBJ2-3,CASSLLAGGPGTDTQYF
TRBV11-2,TRBJ1-4,CASSSLFQGTNEKLFF
TRBV7-9,TRBJ2-7,CASSLARDYEQYF